The next 17 T cell receptor beta chains were all read from a single sample in a study of T cell responses to AZD1222 COVID-19 vaccine. Assay: immunoSEQ multiplex PCR; the TCRdb copy retains only in-frame clones and omits some. The table has around 80,000 clones, around nine tenths seen once. Sequenced here: peripheral blood, sampled 28 days after the second AZD1222 dose. These receptors were collected from an adult who received the AZD1222 COVID-19 vaccine.

Written as DNA, the CDR3 is TGTGCCAGCAGCGCCCCGGGACAGGGGAACACCGGGGAGCTGTTTTTT. It yields the protein CASSAPGQGNTGELFF. The chain recombines TRBV9 with TRBJ2-2; 9 positions match TRBD1. The germline V gene has CDR1 SGDLS and CDR2 YYNGEE. There are 16 residues in the CDR3. J gave up 1 base and V 3 bases, and 4 bases lay outside the gene matches.

The chain is built from TRBV5-8 and TRBJ2-5; D is possibly TRBD1 (5 bases). The germline gives CDR1 SGHTS, CDR2 YDEGEE. V shed 2 bases and J shed 2 bases, with 16 bases lying between them. The CDR3 runs 16 residues. The CDR3 reads CASSFGVRGRQETQYF. CDR3 bases: TGTGCCAGCAGCTTTGGGGTAAGGGGTCGACAAGAGACCCAGTACTTC.

This chain uses TRBV19 with TRBJ2-3, with TRBD1 matching 7 bases. The trim removed 4 bases at V and 0 bases at J, leaving 7 bases unmatched. CDR1 is LNHDA and CDR2 is SQIVND in the germline V gene (reference sequence). The CDR3 sequence is 16 residues long. DNA of the CDR3: TGTGCCAGTAGTAGGCGAGGGGGCCCAAGCACAGATACGCAGTATTTT. It yields the protein CASSRRGGPSTDTQYF.

The chain combines TRBV11-2 with TRBJ1-2, with no clear D. Germline CDR1 reads SGHAT; CDR2 reads FQNNGV. This CDR3 is 13 amino acids long. The germline V and J ends were trimmed by 0 bases and 6 bases, with 8 bases remaining between them. For the CDR3, the DNA is TGTGCCAGCAGCTTAGATTTGGGTAATGGCTACACCTTC. This codes for CASSLDLGNGYTF.

This clone was recorded only once. The chain has TRBV3-1 (or the pseudogene TRBV3-2) and TRBJ1-1; possibly TRBD1 for D (6 bases). V shed 0 bases and J shed 5 bases, with 19 bases lying between them. The CDR3 spans 17 residues. CDR1 and CDR2 from the germline V gene are LGHDT and YNNKEL (reference sequence). CDR3 sequence: CASSQDPARGQWTEAFF. CDR3 sequence (DNA): TGTGCCAGCAGCCAAGACCCCGCACGGGGGCAGTGGACTGAAGCTTTCTTT.

This clone has just one count. CDR3 residues: CASGQAYEQYF. Here the CDR3 DNA reads TGTGCCAGCGGACAAGCCTACGAGCAGTACTTC. V and J are TRBV2 and TRBJ2-7, with D possibly matching TRBD1 (5 bases). This CDR3 contains 11 residues. Germline CDR1 and CDR2: SNHLY and FYNNEI. Between the trimmed V and J ends, which lost 8 bases and 2 bases, there was a span of 7 bases.

This clone was observed once. CDR3: CASSPFSYNEQFF. The DNA for the CDR3 is TGTGCCAGCTCCCCTTTTAGCTACAATGAGCAGTTCTTC. V is TRBV18 and J is TRBJ2-1; D is uncertain. Deletions cut 6 bases from V and 3 bases from J, with 9 bases between. The germline V gene encodes CDR1 KGHSH and CDR2 LQKENI. The CDR3 runs 13 residues. The variable domain in full, with the rest retrieved from reference TRBV18 and TRBJ2-1, is NAGVMQNPRHLVRRRGQEARLRCSPMKGHSHVYWYRQLPEEGLKFMVYLQKENIIDESGMPKERFSAEFPKEGPSILRIQQVVRGDSAAYFCASSPFSYNEQFFGPGTRLTVL.

The CDR3 DNA sequence: TGTGCCAGCAGCCAAGACGGACCTTGGGCCGGGGGGAGAAACACCATATATTTT. Amino acids: CASSQDGPWAGGRNTIYF. The gene calls are TRBV4-2 and TRBJ1-3; the D gene is possibly TRBD1 (5 bases). V dropped 0 bases and J dropped 5 bases, with 20 bases sitting between them. The CDR3 sequence is 18 residues long. Germline lookup yields CDR1 LGHNA and CDR2 YNFKEQ.

The V and J genes are TRBV6-5 and TRBJ2-5, with 10 bases fitting TRBD2. CDR1 MNHEY and CDR2 SVGAGI come from the germline V gene. This CDR3 has 15 amino acids. V shed 7 bases, J shed 3 bases, and the junction held 8 bases outside the gene matches. The CDR3 coding sequence is TGTGCCAGCACCCGGACTAGCGGACCCAAAGAGACCCAGTACTTC. Translation: CASTRTSGPKETQYF.

The V and J genes are TRBV7-3 and TRBJ2-1, with D possibly TRBD2 on 7 matching bases. The germline V gene has CDR1 SGHTA and CDR2 FQGTGA. The CDR3 sequence is 15 residues long. The V gene lost 5 bases and the J gene lost 6 bases, with 17 bases spanning the gap. The CDR3 DNA reads as TGTGCCAGCAGCCCCCAAGGAGGGGGGGCCAATGAGCAGTTCTTC. Protein product: CASSPQGGGANEQFF.

V usage is TRBV19 and J usage is TRBJ1-2, with D perhaps matching TRBD1 (6 bases). The CDR3 runs to 13 residues. Between the trimmed V and J ends, which lost 7 bases and 4 bases, there was a span of 13 bases. CDR1 and CDR2 from the germline V gene are LNHDA and SQIVND (reference sequence). CDR3 sequence reads: CASKVPGAYGYTF. The CDR3, as DNA: TGTGCCAGTAAGGTCCCAGGGGCCTATGGCTACACCTTC.

The rearrangement links TRBV5-1 to TRBJ2-1, with TRBD2 matching 10 bases. The ends lost 2 bases at V and 0 bases at J; junction bases unmatched: 11. The CDR3 sequence is 19 residues long. Germline values: CDR1 SGHRS, CDR2 YFSETQ. The CDR3, as DNA: TGCGCCAGCAGCTTAAGGGCCGGGACTAGCGCGAGCTCCTACAATGAGCAGTTCTTC. This gives the protein CASSLRAGTSASSYNEQFF.

This chain uses TRBV19 with TRBJ1-1; D uncertain. Trimming removed 7 bases at V and 0 bases at J, with 9 bases between. The CDR3 is made up of 13 amino acids. Germline V gene lookup returns CDR1 LNHDA and CDR2 SQIVND (reference sequence). The CDR3, as DNA: TGTGCCAGTAATCCACAGATGAACACTGAAGCTTTCTTT. Residues: CASNPQMNTEAFF. Filled out from reference TRBV19 and TRBJ1-1, the complete variable domain reads DGGITQSPKYLFRKEGQNVTLSCEQNLNHDAMYWYRQDPGQGLRLIYYSQIVNDFQKGDIAEGYSVSREKKESFPLTVTSAQKNPTAFYLCASNPQMNTEAFFGQGTRLTVV.

The gene calls are TRBV30 and TRBJ2-4; no clear D. Trimming left V 1 base short and J 0 bases short, with 10 bases between. Per the germline V gene, CDR1 is GTSNPN and CDR2 is SVGIG (reference sequence). This CDR3 region has 15 residues. The CDR3 DNA follows: TGTGCCTGGAGTGGGATAGACCTAGCCAAAAACATTCAGTACTTC. Protein product: CAWSGIDLAKNIQYF.

V gene TRBV3-1 (or the pseudogene TRBV3-2) combines with J gene TRBJ1-2; weak D call: TRBD1 (5 bases). V lost 6 bases and J lost 6, with 17 bases in between. This CDR3 contains 14 residues. The germline CDR1 and CDR2 sequences are LGHDT and YNNKEL (reference sequence). The CDR3 loop reads CASRKDIGMDGYTF. DNA of the CDR3: TGTGCCAGCAGGAAGGACATAGGGATGGATGGCTACACCTTC.

There are a few counts of this clone. V gene TRBV6-6 combines with J gene TRBJ2-7; 12 bases fit TRBD2. The CDR3 totals 15 residues. J was trimmed by 4 bases and V by 6 bases; bases with no gene match: 7. The germline V gene has CDR1 MNHNY and CDR2 SVGAGI (reference sequence). Here the CDR3 DNA reads TGTGCCAGCAGGGATTGGACTAGCGGGACGTACGAGCAGTACTTC. Encoded protein: CASRDWTSGTYEQYF.

The CDR3 loop is CASSLDRVAEKLFF. For the CDR3, the DNA is TGTGCCAGCAGCCTAGACAGGGTAGCTGAAAAACTGTTTTTT. The gene calls are TRBV5-5 and TRBJ1-4, with 7 bases lining up with TRBD1. The CDR3 loop spans 14 amino acids. V shed 4 bases, J shed 7 bases, and the junction held 7 bases outside the gene matches. From germline, CDR1 is SGHKS and CDR2 YYEKEE (reference sequence).